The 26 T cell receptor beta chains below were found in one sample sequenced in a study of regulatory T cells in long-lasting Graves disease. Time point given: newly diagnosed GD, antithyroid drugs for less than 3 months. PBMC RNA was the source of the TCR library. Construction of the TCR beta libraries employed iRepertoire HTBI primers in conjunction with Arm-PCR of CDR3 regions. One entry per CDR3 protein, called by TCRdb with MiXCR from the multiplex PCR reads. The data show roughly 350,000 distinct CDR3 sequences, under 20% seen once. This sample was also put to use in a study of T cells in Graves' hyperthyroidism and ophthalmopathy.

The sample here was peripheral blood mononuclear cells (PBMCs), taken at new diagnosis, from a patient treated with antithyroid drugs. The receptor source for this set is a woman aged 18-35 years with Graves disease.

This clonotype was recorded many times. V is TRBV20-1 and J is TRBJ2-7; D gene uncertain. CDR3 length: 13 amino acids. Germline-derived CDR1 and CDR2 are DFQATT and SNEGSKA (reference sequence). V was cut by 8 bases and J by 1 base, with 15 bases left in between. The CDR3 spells CSTLNTVSYEQYF. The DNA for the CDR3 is TGCAGTACCCTAAACACCGTTTCCTACGAGCAGTACTTC.

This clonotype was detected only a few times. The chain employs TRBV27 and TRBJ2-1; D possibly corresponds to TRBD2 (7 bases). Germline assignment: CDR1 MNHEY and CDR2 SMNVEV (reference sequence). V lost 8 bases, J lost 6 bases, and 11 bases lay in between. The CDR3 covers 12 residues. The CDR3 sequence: CASAGGRNEQFF. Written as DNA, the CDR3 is TGTGCCAGCGCCGGGGGGCGCAATGAGCAGTTCTTC.

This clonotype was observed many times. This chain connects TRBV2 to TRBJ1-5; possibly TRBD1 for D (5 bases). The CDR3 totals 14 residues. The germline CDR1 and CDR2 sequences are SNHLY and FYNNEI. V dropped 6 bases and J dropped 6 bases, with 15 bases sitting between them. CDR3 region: CASREGTRGQPQHF. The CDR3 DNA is TGTGCCAGCAGGGAGGGGACCCGGGGTCAGCCCCAGCATTTT.

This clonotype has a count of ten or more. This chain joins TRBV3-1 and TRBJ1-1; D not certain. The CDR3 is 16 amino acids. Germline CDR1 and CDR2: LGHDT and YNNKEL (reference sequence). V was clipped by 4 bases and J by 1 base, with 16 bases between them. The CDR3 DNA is TGTGCCAGCAGCCCGCTGTCCACTAATCGGAACACTGAAGCTTTCTTT. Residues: CASSPLSTNRNTEAFF.

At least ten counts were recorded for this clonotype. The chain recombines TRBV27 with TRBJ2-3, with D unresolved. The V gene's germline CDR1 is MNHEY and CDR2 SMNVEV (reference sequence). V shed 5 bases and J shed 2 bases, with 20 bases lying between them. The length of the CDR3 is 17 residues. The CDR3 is CASSKTPLEPTTDTQYF. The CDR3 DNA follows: TGTGCCAGCAGTAAAACCCCCCTAGAGCCTACCACAGATACGCAGTATTTT.

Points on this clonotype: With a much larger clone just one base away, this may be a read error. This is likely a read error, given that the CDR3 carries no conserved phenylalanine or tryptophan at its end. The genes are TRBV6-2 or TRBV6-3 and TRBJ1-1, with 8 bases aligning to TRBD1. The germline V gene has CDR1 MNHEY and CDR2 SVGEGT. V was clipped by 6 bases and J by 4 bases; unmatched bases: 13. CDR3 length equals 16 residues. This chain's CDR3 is CASSQQPGQGGTEAFL. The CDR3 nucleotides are TGTGCCAGCAGCCAGCAACCCGGACAGGGAGGCACTGAAGCTTTCCTT.

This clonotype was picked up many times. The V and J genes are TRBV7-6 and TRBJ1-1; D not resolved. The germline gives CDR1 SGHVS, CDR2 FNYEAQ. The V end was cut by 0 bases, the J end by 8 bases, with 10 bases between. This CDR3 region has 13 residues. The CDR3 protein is CASSLAPLDEAFF. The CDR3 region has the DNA TGTGCCAGCAGCTTAGCGCCTCTCGACGAAGCTTTCTTT.

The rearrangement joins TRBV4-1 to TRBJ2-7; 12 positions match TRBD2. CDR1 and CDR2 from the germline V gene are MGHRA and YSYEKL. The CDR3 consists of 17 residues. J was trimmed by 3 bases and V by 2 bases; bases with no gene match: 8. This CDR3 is CASSQRLAGASHYEQYF. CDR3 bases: TGCGCCAGCAGCCAAAGACTAGCGGGGGCATCCCACTACGAGCAGTACTTC.

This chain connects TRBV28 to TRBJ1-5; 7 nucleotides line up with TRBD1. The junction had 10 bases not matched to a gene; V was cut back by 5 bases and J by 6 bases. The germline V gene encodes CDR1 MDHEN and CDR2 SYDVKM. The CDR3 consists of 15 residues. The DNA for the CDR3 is TGTGCCAGCAGTAACGCTCAGGGGGAGAGTCAGCCCCAGCATTTT. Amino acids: CASSNAQGESQPQHF.

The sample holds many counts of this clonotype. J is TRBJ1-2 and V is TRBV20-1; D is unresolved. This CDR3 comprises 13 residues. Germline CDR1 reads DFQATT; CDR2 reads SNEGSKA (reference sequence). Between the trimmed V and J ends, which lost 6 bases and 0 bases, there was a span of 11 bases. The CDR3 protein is CSAPPPTNYGYTF. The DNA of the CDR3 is TGCAGTGCCCCCCCACCTACTAACTATGGCTACACCTTC.

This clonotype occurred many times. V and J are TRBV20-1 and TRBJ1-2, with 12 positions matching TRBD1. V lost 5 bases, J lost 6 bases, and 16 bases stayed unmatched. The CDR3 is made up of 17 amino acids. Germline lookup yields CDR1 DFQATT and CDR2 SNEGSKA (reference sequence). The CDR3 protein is CSALTPGQGAWMNGYTF. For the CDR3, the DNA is TGCAGTGCTTTAACCCCGGGACAGGGGGCTTGGATGAATGGCTACACCTTC.

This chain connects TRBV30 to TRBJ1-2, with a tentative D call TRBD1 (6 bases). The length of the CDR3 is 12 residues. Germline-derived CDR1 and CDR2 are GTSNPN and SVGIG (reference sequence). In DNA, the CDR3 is TGTGCGTCGAAACAGGGCTTGTATGGCTACACCTTC. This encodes CASKQGLYGYTF.

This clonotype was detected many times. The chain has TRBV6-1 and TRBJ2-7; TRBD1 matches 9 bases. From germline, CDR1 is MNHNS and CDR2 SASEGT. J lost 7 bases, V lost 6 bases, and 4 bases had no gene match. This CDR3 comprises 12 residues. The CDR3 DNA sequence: TGTGCCAGCAGACAGGGGGCTTGGGAGCAGTACTTC. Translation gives CASRQGAWEQYF.

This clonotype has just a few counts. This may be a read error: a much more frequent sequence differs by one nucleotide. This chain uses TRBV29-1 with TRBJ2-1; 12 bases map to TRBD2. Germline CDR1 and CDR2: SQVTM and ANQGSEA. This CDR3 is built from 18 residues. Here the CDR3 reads CGVEGLELAGGPYNEQFF. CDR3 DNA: TGCGGCGTTGAAGGATTGGAGCTAGCGGGAGGGCCCTACAATGAGCAGTTCTTC.

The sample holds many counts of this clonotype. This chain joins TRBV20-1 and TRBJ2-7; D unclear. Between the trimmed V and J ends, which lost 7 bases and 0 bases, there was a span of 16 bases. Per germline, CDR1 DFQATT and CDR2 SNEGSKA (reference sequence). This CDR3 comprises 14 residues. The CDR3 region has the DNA TGCAGTGTTGGAACGGCGTACGGCTCCTACGAGCAGTACTTC. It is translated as CSVGTAYGSYEQYF.

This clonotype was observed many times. The chain's CDR3 is CATSRQRSYNEQFF. In nucleotides, the CDR3 is TGTGCCACTTCCCGGCAGCGGTCCTACAATGAGCAGTTCTTC. V gene TRBV28 combines with J gene TRBJ2-1, with D possibly being TRBD2 (5 bases). CDR3 length: 14 amino acids. The V end was cut by 10 bases, the J end by 1 base, with 14 bases between. Germline V CDR1 and CDR2: MDHEN, SYDVKM.

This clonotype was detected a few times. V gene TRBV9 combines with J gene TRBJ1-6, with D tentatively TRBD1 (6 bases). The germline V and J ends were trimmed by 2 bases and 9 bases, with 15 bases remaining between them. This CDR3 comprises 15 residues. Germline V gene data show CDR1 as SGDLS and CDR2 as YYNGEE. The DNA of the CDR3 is TGTGCCAGCAGCGTCGATCCTGGGGGGCCTTCACCCCTCCACTTT. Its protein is CASSVDPGGPSPLHF.

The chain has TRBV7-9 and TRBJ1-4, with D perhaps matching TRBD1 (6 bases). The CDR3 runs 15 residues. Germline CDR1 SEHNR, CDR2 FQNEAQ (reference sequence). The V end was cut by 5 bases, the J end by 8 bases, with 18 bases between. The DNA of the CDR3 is TGTGCCAGCAGCCTCAGCGGGGGAGGACAGGAAAAACTGTTTTTT. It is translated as CASSLSGGGQEKLFF.

The CDR3 protein is CAISGLAGGLLNEQFF. The DNA for the CDR3 is TGTGCCATCAGTGGACTAGCGGGAGGGCTTCTCAATGAGCAGTTCTTC. The genes are TRBV10-3 and TRBJ2-1; TRBD2 matches 14 bases. CDR1 and CDR2 from the germline V gene are ENHRY and SYGVKD. The CDR3 length is 16 residues. The junction had 5 bases not matched to a gene; V was cut back by 4 bases and J by 6 bases.

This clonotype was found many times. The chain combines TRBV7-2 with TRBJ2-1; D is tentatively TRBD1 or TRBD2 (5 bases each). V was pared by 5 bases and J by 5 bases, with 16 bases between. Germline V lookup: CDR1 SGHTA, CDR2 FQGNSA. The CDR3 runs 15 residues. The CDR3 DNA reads TGTGCCAGCAGCCGACCGGGACGCCACCACAATGAGCAGTTCTTC. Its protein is CASSRPGRHHNEQFF.

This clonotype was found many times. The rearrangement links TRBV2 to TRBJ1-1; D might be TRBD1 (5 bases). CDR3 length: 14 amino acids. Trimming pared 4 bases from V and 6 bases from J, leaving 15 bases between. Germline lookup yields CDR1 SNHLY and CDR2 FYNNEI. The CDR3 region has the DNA TGTGCCAGCAGTGTACCGGGACGGGCTGCTGAAGCTTTCTTT. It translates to CASSVPGRAAEAFF.

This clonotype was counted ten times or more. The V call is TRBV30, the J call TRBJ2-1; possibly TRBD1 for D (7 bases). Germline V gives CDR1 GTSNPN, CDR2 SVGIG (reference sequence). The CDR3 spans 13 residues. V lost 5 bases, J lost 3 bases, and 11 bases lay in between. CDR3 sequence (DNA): TGTGCCTGGGCGGGACAGCTCTACAATGAGCAGTTCTTC. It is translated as CAWAGQLYNEQFF.

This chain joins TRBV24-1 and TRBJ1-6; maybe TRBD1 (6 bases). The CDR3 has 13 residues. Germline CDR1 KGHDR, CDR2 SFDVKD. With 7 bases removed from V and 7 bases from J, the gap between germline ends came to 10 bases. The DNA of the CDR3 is TGTGCCACCAGAGCCCAGGGGAATTCACCCCTCCACTTT. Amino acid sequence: CATRAQGNSPLHF.

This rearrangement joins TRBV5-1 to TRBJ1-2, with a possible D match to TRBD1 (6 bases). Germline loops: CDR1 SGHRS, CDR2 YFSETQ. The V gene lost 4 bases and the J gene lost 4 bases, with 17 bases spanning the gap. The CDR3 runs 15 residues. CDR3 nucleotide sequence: TGCGCCAGCAGCCCAAACAGGGTGGATGGCTATGGCTACACCTTC. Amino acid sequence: CASSPNRVDGYGYTF.

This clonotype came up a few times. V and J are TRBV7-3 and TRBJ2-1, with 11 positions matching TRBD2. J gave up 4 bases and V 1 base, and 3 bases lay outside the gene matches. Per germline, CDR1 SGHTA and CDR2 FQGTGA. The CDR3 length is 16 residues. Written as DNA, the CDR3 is TGTGCCAGCAGCTTAAGTGGGACTAGCGGATACAATGAGCAGTTCTTC. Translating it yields CASSLSGTSGYNEQFF.

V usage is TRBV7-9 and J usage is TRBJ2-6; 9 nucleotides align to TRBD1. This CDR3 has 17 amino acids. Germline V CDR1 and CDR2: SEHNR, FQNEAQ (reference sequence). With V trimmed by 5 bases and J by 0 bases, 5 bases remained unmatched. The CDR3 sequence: CASSRGQGVSGANVLTF. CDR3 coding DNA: TGTGCCAGCAGCCGGGGACAGGGTGTCTCTGGGGCCAACGTCCTGACTTTC.